The clone carrying this TCR beta chain has ten or more counts. This specimen belongs to a study of CD8 T cells in ankylosing spondylitis. Germline-derived CDR1 and CDR2 are MNHEY and SMNVEV (reference sequence). V gave up 6 bases and J gave up 3 bases, with 23 bases separating them. This CDR3 region has 17 residues. TCRdb re-called the 5' RACE reads with MiXCR, one entry per CDR3 protein. This repertoire shows 150,000 to 200,000 distinct CDR3 sequences, 11% found once; its top ten account for under 35%. The V call is TRBV27, the J call TRBJ1-1; perhaps TRBD1 as D (5 bases). The sequence derives from a male donor with ankylosing spondylitis or in good health (not recorded which). Sequencing was carried out using blood, either unsorted or a sorted T cell fraction (not recorded which). The CDR3 protein is CASSTPEGSGGHTEAFF. The DNA for the CDR3 is TGTGCCAGCAGCACCCCCGAAGGTTCCGGGGGACACACTGAAGCTTTCTTT.